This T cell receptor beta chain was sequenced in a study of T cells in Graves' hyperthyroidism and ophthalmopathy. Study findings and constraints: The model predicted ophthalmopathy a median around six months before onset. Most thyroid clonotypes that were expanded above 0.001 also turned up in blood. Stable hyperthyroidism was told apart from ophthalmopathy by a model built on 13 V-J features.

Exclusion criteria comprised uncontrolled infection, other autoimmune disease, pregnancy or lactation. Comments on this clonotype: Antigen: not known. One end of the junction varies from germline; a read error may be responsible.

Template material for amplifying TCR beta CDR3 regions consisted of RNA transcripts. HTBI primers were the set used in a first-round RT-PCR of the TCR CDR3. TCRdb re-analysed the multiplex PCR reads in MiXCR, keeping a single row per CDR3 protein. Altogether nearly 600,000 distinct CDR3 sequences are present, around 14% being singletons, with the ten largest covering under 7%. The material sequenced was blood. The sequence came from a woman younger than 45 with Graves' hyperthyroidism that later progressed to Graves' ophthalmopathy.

In DNA form, the CDR3 reads TGTGCCAGTAGTATAGAAGGCGGGAGGCCGACCTACTATGAGCAGTTCTTC. This translates into CASSIEGGRPTYYEQFF. V is TRBV19 and J is TRBJ2-1, with 8 nucleotides matching TRBD2. There are 17 residues in the CDR3. Germline CDR1 reads LNHDA; CDR2 reads SQIVND (reference sequence).